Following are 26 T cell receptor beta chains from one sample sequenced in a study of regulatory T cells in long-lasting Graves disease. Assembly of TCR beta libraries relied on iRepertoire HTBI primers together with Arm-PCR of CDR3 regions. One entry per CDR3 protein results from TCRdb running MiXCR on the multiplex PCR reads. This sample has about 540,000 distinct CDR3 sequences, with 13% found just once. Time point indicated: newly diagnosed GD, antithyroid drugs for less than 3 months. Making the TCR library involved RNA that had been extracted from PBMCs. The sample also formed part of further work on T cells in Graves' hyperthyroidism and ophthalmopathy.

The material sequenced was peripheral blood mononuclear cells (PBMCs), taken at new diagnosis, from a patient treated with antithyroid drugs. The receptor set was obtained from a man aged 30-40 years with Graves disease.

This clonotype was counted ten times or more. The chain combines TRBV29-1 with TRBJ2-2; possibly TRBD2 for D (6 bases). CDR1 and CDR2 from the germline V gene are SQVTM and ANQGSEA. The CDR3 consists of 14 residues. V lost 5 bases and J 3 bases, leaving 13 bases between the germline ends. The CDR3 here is CSVIPGVHTGELFF. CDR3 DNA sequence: TGCAGCGTTATTCCGGGAGTGCACACCGGGGAGCTGTTTTTT.

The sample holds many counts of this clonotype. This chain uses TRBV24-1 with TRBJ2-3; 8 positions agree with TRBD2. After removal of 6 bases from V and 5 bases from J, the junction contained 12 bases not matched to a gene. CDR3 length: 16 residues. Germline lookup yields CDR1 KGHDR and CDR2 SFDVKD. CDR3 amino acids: CATSTTTGTRRDTQYF. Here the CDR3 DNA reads TGTGCCACCAGTACCACTACCGGGACTAGAAGAGATACGCAGTATTTT.

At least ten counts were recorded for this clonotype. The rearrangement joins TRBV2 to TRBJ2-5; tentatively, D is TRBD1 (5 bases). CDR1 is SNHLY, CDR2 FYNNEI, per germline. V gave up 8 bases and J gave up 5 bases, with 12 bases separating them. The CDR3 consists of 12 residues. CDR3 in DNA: TGTGCCAGCCTTGGGTCAGGGGAGACCCAGTACTTC. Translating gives CASLGSGETQYF. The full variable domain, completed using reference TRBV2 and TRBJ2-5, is EPEVTQTPSHQVTQMGQEVILRCVPISNHLYFYWYRQILGQKVEFLVSFYNNEISEKSEIFDDQFSVERPDGSNFTLKIRSTKLEDSAMYFCASLGSGETQYFGPGTRLLVL.

The chain's CDR3 is CSVEFRGLEANVLTF. CDR3 bases: TGCAGCGTTGAATTCCGAGGCCTTGAGGCCAACGTCCTGACTTTC. The gene calls are TRBV29-1 and TRBJ2-6; D call uncertain. The CDR3 has 15 residues. Germline CDR1 is SQVTM and CDR2 is ANQGSEA. V lost 2 bases and J 6 bases, leaving 14 bases between the germline ends.

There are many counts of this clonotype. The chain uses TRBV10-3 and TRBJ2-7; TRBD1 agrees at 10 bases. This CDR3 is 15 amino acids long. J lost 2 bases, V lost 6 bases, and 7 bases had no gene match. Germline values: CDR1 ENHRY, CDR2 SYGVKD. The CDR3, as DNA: TGTGCCATCAGAGGGGACAGGGGAAACACCTACGAGCAGTACTTC. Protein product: CAIRGDRGNTYEQYF.

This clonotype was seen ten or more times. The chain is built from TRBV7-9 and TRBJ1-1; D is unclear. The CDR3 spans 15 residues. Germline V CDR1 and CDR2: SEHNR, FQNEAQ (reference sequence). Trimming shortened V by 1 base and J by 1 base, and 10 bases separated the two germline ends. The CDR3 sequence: CASSLEAGKNTEAFF. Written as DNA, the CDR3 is TGTGCCAGCAGCTTAGAAGCAGGCAAGAACACTGAAGCTTTCTTT. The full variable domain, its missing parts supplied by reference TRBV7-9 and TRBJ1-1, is DTGVSQNPRHKITKRGQNVTFRCDPISEHNRLYWYRQTLGQGPEFLTYFQNEAQLEKSRLLSDRFSAERPKGSFSTLEIQRTEQGDSAMYLCASSLEAGKNTEAFFGQGTRLTVV.

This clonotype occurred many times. As DNA, the CDR3 is TGCGCCAGCAGCGGGGACAGGGTGGAGACCCAGTACTTC. Translated: CASSGDRVETQYF. The chain uses TRBV5-1 and TRBJ2-5; 9 bases map to TRBD1. V lost 4 bases and J lost 5; bases outside the gene matches: 3. Looked up from germline, CDR1 is SGHRS and CDR2 is YFSETQ. The CDR3 has 13 amino acids.

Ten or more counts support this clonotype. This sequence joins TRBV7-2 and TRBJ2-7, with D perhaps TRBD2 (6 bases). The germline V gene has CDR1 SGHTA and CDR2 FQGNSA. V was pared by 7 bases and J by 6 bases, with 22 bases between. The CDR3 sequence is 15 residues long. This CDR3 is CASTPPGTPTREQYF. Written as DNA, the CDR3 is TGTGCCAGCACCCCCCCCGGGACTCCGACACGCGAGCAGTACTTC.

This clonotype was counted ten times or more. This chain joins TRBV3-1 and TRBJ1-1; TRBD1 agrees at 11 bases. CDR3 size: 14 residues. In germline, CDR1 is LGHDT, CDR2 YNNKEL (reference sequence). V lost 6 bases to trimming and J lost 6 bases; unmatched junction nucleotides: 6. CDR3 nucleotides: TGTGCCAGCAGTCGGACAGGGGGCACGTCTGAAGCTTTCTTT. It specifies CASSRTGGTSEAFF. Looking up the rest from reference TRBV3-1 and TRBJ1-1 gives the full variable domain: DTAVSQTPKYLVTQMGNDKSIKCEQNLGHDTMYWYKQDSKKFLKIMFSYNNKELIINETVPNRFSPKSPDKAHLNLHINSLELGDSAVYFCASSRTGGTSEAFFGQGTRLTVV.

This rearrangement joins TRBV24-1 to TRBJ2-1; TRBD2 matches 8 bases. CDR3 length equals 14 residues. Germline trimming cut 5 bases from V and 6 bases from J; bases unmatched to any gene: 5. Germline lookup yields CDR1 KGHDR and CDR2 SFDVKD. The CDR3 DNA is TGTGCCACCAGTGTTACCGGGACTAGCAATGAGCAGTTCTTC. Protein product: CATSVTGTSNEQFF.

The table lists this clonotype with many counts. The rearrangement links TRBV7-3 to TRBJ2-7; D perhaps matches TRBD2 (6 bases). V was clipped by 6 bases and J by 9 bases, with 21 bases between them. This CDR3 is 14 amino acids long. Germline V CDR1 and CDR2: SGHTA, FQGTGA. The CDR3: CASRGGGPSIAQYF. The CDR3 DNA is TGTGCCAGCAGGGGAGGAGGACCGAGTATAGCGCAGTACTTC.

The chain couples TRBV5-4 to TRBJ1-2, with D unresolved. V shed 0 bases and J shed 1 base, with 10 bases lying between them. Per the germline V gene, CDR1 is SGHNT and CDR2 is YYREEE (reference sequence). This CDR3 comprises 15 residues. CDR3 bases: TGTGCCAGCAGCTTGGGAGTGGCCCGTAACTATGGCTACACCTTC. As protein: CASSLGVARNYGYTF.

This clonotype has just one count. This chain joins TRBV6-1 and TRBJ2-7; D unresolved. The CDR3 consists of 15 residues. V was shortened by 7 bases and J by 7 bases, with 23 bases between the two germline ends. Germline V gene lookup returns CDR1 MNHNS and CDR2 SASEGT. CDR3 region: CASNEQTEMGNEQYF. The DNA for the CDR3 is TGTGCCAGCAACGAGCAGACCGAAATGGGTAATGAGCAGTACTTC.

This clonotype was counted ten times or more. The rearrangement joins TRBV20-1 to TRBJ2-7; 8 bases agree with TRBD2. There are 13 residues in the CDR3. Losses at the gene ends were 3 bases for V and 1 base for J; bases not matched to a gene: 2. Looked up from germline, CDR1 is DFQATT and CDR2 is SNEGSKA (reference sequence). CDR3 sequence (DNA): TGCAGTGCTAGTAGCGGGAAATCCTACGAGCAGTACTTC. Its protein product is CSASSGKSYEQYF.

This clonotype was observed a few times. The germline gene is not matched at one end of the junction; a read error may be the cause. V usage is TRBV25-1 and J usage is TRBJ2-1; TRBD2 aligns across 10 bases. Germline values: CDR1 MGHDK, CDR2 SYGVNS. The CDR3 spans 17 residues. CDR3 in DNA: TGTGCCGGCAGTGAAAGTCGGCTAGCGGGAGCGGGCAATGAGCAGTTCTTC. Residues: CAGSESRLAGAGNEQFF.

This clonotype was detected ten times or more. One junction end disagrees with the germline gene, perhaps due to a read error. The CDR3 sequence: CASSSLGNTEAFF. The CDR3 DNA follows: TGTGCCAGCAGCTCCCTAGGGAACACTGAAGCTTTCTTT. This chain connects TRBV5-1 to TRBJ1-1; D not resolved. Looked up from germline, CDR1 is SGHRS and CDR2 is YFSETQ. CDR3 size: 13 residues.

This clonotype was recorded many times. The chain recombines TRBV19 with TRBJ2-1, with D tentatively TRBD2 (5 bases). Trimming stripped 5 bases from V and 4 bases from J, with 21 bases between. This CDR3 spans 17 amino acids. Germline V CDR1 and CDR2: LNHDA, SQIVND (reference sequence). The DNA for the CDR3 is TGTGCCAGTAGTGTAGGCCACTGGACTGGGTTTTACAATGAGCAGTTCTTC. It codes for CASSVGHWTGFYNEQFF.

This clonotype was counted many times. CDR3 nucleotides: TGCGCCAGCAGCCCCGCCGTGGGGAGCACTGAAGCTTTCTTT. Translating it yields CASSPAVGSTEAFF. V usage is TRBV5-1 and J usage is TRBJ1-1; D gene uncertain. V was clipped by 4 bases and J by 4 bases, with 14 bases between them. The CDR3 totals 14 residues. The germline gives CDR1 SGHRS, CDR2 YFSETQ.

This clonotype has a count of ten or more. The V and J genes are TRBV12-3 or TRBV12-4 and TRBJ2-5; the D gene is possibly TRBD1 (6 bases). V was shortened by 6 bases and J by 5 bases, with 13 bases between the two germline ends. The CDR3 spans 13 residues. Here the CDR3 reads CASRYRVGETQYF. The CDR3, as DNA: TGTGCCAGCAGGTACAGGGTTGGGGAGACCCAGTACTTC.

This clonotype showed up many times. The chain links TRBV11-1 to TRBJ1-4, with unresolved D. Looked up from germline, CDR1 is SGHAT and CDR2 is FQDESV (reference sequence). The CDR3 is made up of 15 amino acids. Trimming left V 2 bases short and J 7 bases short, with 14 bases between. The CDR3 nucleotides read TGTGCCAGCAGCTTACTTTCGGCGGTTGGTGAAAAACTGTTTTTT. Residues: CASSLLSAVGEKLFF.

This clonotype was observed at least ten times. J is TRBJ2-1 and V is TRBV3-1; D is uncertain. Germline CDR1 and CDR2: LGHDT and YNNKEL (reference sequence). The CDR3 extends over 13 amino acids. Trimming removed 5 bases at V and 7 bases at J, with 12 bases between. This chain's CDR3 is CASSFLSRNEQFF. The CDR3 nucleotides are TGTGCCAGCAGCTTCCTATCTAGGAATGAGCAGTTCTTC.

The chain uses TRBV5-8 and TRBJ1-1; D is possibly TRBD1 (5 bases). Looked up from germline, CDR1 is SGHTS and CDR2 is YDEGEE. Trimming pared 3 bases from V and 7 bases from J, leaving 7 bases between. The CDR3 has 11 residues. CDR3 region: CASSYQGEAFF. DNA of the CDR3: TGTGCCAGCAGCTACCAGGGTGAAGCTTTCTTT. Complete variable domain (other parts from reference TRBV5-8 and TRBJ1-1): EAGVTQSPTHLIKTRGQQATLRCSPISGHTSVYWYQQALGLGLQFLLWYDEGEERNRGNFPPRFSGRQFPNYSSELNVNALELEDSALYLCASSYQGEAFFGQGTRLTVV.

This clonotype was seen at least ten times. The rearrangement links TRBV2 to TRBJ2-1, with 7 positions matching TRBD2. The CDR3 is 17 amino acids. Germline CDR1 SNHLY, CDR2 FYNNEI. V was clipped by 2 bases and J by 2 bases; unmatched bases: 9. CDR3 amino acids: CASSENPRAGPYNEQFF. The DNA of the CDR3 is TGTGCCAGCAGTGAAAACCCCCGAGCGGGGCCCTACAATGAGCAGTTCTTC.

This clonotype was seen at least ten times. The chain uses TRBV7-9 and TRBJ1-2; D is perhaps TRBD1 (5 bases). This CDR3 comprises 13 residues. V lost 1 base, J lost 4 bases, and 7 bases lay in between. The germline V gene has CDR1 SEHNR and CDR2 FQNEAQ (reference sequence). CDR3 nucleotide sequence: TGTGCCAGCAGCTTAGGCAGGGCCTATGGCTACACCTTC. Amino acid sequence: CASSLGRAYGYTF.

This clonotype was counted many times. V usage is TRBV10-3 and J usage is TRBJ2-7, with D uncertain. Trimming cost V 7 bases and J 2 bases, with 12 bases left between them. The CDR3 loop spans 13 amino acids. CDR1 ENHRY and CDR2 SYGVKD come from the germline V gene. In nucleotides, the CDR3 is TGTGCCATCATGGCTGGAACCGCCTACGAGCAGTACTTC. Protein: CAIMAGTAYEQYF.

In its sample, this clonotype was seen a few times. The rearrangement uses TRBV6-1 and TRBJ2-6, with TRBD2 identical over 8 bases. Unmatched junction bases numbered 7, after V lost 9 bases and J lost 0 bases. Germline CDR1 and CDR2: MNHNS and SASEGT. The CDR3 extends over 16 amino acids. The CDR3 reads CASQLAESSGANVLTF. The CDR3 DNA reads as TGTGCCAGTCAACTAGCGGAGAGCTCTGGGGCCAACGTCCTGACTTTC.